One sample yielded the 6 T cell receptor beta chains listed below, sequenced in a study of T cells after yellow fever vaccination. TCRdb recomputed calls from the 5' RACE reads with MiXCR, one row per CDR3 protein. The table records tens of thousands of distinct CDR3 sequences, 3% to 4% of them present only once. Material: PBMCs, either bulk or a sorted T-cell subset (CD4+, CD8+, memory, or dextramer-sorted; not recorded which), obtained around 45 days after the first yellow fever vaccination. Receptors originate from a young man who received the YFV17D yellow fever vaccine.

This clonotype was counted many times. The chain couples TRBV9 to TRBJ1-1; D is perhaps TRBD1 (5 bases). The CDR3 sequence is 15 residues long. The V end was cut by 3 bases, the J end by 0 bases, with 12 bases between. Germline values: CDR1 SGDLS, CDR2 YYNGEE. In nucleotides, the CDR3 is TGTGCCAGCAGCGCCCGGGGCGAAGTGAACACTGAAGCTTTCTTT. This sequence encodes CASSARGEVNTEAFF.

This clonotype was observed many times. CDR3 sequence reads: CASSQDFRGGQETQYF. As DNA, the CDR3 is TGTGCCAGCAGCCAAGATTTTCGGGGGGGCCAAGAGACCCAGTACTTC. The chain carries TRBV3-1 and TRBJ2-5; 8 nucleotides agree with TRBD2. The CDR3 extends over 16 amino acids. Trimming took 0 bases from V and 1 from J; bases not matched to a gene: 4. Germline V gives CDR1 LGHDT, CDR2 YNNKEL (reference sequence).

This clonotype was seen at least ten times. The gene calls are TRBV7-2 and TRBJ2-5; 16 positions match TRBD2. This CDR3 is 17 amino acids long. With V trimmed by 0 bases and J by 2 bases, 0 bases remained unmatched. The germline V gene encodes CDR1 SGHTA and CDR2 FQGNSA. The CDR3 nucleotides read TGTGCCAGCAGCTTAGCGGGACTAGCGGGGGGGCAAGAGACCCAGTACTTC. This gives the protein CASSLAGLAGGQETQYF.

This clonotype appeared many times. This chain joins TRBV6-5 and TRBJ1-1; no reliable D call. There are 15 residues in the CDR3. Trimming took off 2 bases at V and 6 bases at J, with 16 bases between the two ends. The V gene's germline CDR1 is MNHEY and CDR2 SVGAGI. The CDR3 reads CASSYLSAGEAEAFF. CDR3 DNA sequence: TGTGCCAGCAGTTACCTCTCGGCCGGGGAGGCTGAAGCTTTCTTT.

This clonotype was seen at least ten times. The V call is TRBV20-1, the J call TRBJ2-3; D is ambiguous. The CDR3 consists of 12 residues. Germline values: CDR1 DFQATT, CDR2 SNEGSKA (reference sequence). V lost 6 bases, J lost 4 bases, and 11 bases lay in between. CDR3 in DNA: TGCAGTGCGGCCACCCCATCAGATACGCAGTATTTT. As protein: CSAATPSDTQYF.

This clonotype has ten or more counts. The CDR3 sequence: CACATVAGVEETQYF. The CDR3 DNA follows: TGCGCCTGCGCGACGGTGGCGGGGGTGGAAGAGACCCAGTACTTC. V usage is TRBV5-1 and J usage is TRBJ2-5; 7 bases line up with TRBD2. CDR3 length: 15 residues. Germline V gives CDR1 SGHRS, CDR2 YFSETQ. With 10 bases clipped from V and 3 bases from J, the junction kept 15 bases outside the gene matches.